This T cell receptor (beta chain) was profiled in a study of beta chain features in type 1 diabetes. The authors reverse transcribed all of the isolated RNA, so sequencing captured expressed TCRB transcripts. The table came from immunoSEQ multiplex PCR; TCRdb's copy has only in-frame clones and leaves some out. The data hold a few hundred thousand clones, with around 12% observed a single time. Findings of the study overall: TCRB CDR3s were moderately but significantly shorter in Type 1 diabetes patients in all four CD4+ subsets. There were fewer insertions and more deletions at the VDJ junctions of type 1 diabetes patients.

The germline gives CDR1 KGHSH, CDR2 LQKENI. Trimming pared 1 base from V and 4 bases from J, leaving 11 bases between. The CDR3 runs 14 residues. One heparinised blood draw averaging around 100 mL was given by each donor. Over 95% purity was reached by all sorted populations. This clone was counted only a few times. The antigen remains undetermined. The chain couples TRBV18 to TRBJ2-7; the D gene is possibly TRBD1 (5 bases). This receptor was obtained from a man younger than 35 in good health. Material for sequencing was naive CD4+ T cells from blood. The CDR3 is CASSPLDREYEQYF. CDR3 nucleotides: TGTGCCAGCTCACCACTCGACAGAGAGTACGAGCAGTACTTC.